These 14 T cell receptor beta chains share one sample of origin, sequenced in a study of blood T cell repertoires in COVID-19. The data were produced by immunoSEQ multiplex PCR, yet TCRdb's version contains in-frame clones alone and is incomplete. The top ten hold under 3% of the sample, which has roughly 310,000 clones, under 90% seen once. The sequenced sample consisted of peripheral blood. Source of these receptors: a woman in her 30s with COVID-19, enrolled during active disease.

This clone was detected only once. The rearrangement uses TRBV6-5 and TRBJ1-1; 9 bases agree with TRBD1. With 2 bases clipped from V and 3 bases from J, the junction kept 7 bases outside the gene matches. The CDR3 covers 16 residues. CDR1 and CDR2 from the germline V gene are MNHEY and SVGAGI. CDR3 in amino acids: CASSYEGQGGYTEAFF. The CDR3 bases are TGTGCCAGCAGTTACGAGGGACAGGGAGGGTACACTGAAGCTTTCTTT.

This chain uses TRBV5-4 with TRBJ1-1; no definite D call. Looked up from germline, CDR1 is SGHNT and CDR2 is YYREEE (reference sequence). Trimming removed 0 bases from V and 7 bases from J, with 7 bases in between. The CDR3 sequence is 12 residues long. CDR3 protein: CASSLVGGEAFF. The CDR3 nucleotides read TGTGCCAGCAGCTTGGTAGGAGGTGAAGCTTTCTTT.

The chain combines TRBV30 with TRBJ2-1; TRBD1 agrees at 11 bases. CDR1 is GTSNPN, CDR2 SVGIG, per germline (reference sequence). The CDR3 runs 16 residues. Trimming cost V 1 base and J 5 bases; bases outside gene matches: 7. The CDR3 sequence is CAWSGSGQGEHNEQFF. For the CDR3, the DNA is TGTGCCTGGAGTGGGTCGGGACAGGGGGAACACAATGAGCAGTTCTTC.

The chain carries TRBV5-1 and TRBJ2-2; 15 positions agree with TRBD2. The trim removed 4 bases at V and 1 base at J, leaving 5 bases unmatched. This CDR3 has 18 residues. Germline loops: CDR1 SGHRS, CDR2 YFSETQ. The CDR3 DNA reads TGCGCCAGCAGCCCCGGACTAGCGGGAGGGAAGAACACCGGGGAGCTGTTTTTT. Amino acids: CASSPGLAGGKNTGELFF. The full variable domain, completed using reference TRBV5-1 and TRBJ2-2, is KAGVTQTPRYLIKTRGQQVTLSCSPISGHRSVSWYQQTPGQGLQFLFEYFSETQRNKGNFPGRFSGRQFSNSRSEMNVSTLELGDSALYLCASSPGLAGGKNTGELFFGEGSRLTVL.

The gene calls are TRBV19 and TRBJ2-2; TRBD2 agrees at 11 bases. V lost 6 bases, J lost 1 base, and 7 bases stayed unmatched. The CDR3 consists of 17 residues. CDR1 is LNHDA and CDR2 is SQIVND in the germline V gene (reference sequence). The CDR3 reads CASSPGTSGRNTGELFF. CDR3 DNA: TGTGCCAGTAGCCCCGGGACTAGCGGAAGGAACACCGGGGAGCTGTTTTTT.

The chain carries TRBV6-1 and TRBJ1-2, with no clear D. The CDR3 loop spans 13 amino acids. Trimming left V 0 bases short and J 8 bases short, with 10 bases between. Germline values: CDR1 MNHNS, CDR2 SASEGT. For the CDR3, the DNA is TGTGCCAGCAGTGAAGCTCGTCCTCTCGGCTACACCTTC. This encodes CASSEARPLGYTF.

V usage is TRBV6-5 and J usage is TRBJ2-5; D possibly corresponds to TRBD2 (5 bases). The CDR3 totals 12 residues. Germline V gene sequence: CDR1 MNHEY, CDR2 SVGAGI. The V gene lost 6 bases and the J gene lost 10 bases, with 15 bases spanning the gap. The CDR3 loop reads CASSGTRESQYF. For the CDR3, the DNA is TGTGCCAGCAGCGGAACTCGGGAAAGCCAGTACTTC.

The chain has TRBV12-3 or TRBV12-4 and TRBJ1-2; D unclear. This CDR3 spans 12 amino acids. With 6 bases removed from V and 5 bases from J, the gap between germline ends came to 10 bases. CDR3 in DNA: TGTGCCAGCAGCGGAGGACCATATGGCTACACCTTC. It is translated as CASSGGPYGYTF.

This clone was observed a single time. The gene calls are TRBV7-2 and TRBJ1-2, with D uncertain. In germline, CDR1 is SGHTA, CDR2 FQGNSA. The CDR3 runs 13 residues. Trimming stripped 1 base from V and 5 bases from J, with 8 bases between. CDR3 protein: CASSLGWEYGYTF. The CDR3 DNA follows: TGTGCCAGCAGCTTAGGGTGGGAGTATGGCTACACCTTC.

The chain combines TRBV7-3 with TRBJ1-1, with 9 bases aligning to TRBD1. Germline V gives CDR1 SGHTA, CDR2 FQGTGA. The junction had 11 bases not matched to a gene; V was cut back by 5 bases and J by 4 bases. The CDR3 is 16 amino acids. CDR3 sequence reads: CASSQNSGTGSTEAFF. Written as DNA, the CDR3 is TGTGCCAGCAGCCAGAACTCCGGGACAGGGAGCACTGAAGCTTTCTTT. The full variable domain, its missing parts supplied by reference TRBV7-3 and TRBJ1-1, is GAGVSQTPSNKVTEKGKYVELRCDPISGHTALYWYRQSLGQGPEFLIYFQGTGAADDSGLPNDRFFAVRPEGSVSTLKIQRTERGDSAVYLCASSQNSGTGSTEAFFGQGTRLTVV.

This clone was detected once. This chain uses TRBV5-4 with TRBJ1-1; the match to TRBD1 covers 8 bases. Germline lookup yields CDR1 SGHNT and CDR2 YYREEE (reference sequence). The CDR3 has 14 residues. Unmatched junction bases numbered 2, after V lost 0 bases and J lost 4 bases. CDR3 sequence reads: CASSLGDRPTEAFF. The CDR3 DNA follows: TGTGCCAGCAGCTTGGGGGACAGGCCCACTGAAGCTTTCTTT.

For the CDR3, the DNA is TGTGCCAGCGGTTCGTTATTAGCGGCTAGCTCCTACGAGCAGTACTTC. Its translation: CASGSLLAASSYEQYF. The chain is built from TRBV2 and TRBJ2-7; D is perhaps TRBD2 (6 bases). Looked up from germline, CDR1 is SNHLY and CDR2 is FYNNEI. The CDR3 runs 16 residues. The germline V and J ends were trimmed by 8 bases and 0 bases, with 20 bases remaining between them. The whole variable domain, filled in from reference TRBV2 and TRBJ2-7, reads EPEVTQTPSHQVTQMGQEVILRCVPISNHLYFYWYRQILGQKVEFLVSFYNNEISEKSEIFDDQFSVERPDGSNFTLKIRSTKLEDSAMYFCASGSLLAASSYEQYFGPGTRLTVT.

The chain couples TRBV4-1 to TRBJ2-3, with a weak D call TRBD1 (5 bases). Germline CDR1 reads MGHRA; CDR2 reads YSYEKL. The CDR3 has 15 residues. Trimming took off 4 bases at V and 2 bases at J, with 13 bases between the two ends. The CDR3 here is CASSLRQGNTDTQYF. The CDR3 DNA reads TGCGCCAGCAGCCTTCGGCAGGGCAACACAGATACGCAGTATTTT.

This clone has only a few counts. V and J are TRBV19 and TRBJ1-1; TRBD1 aligns across 8 bases. This CDR3 is built from 16 residues. Losses at the gene ends were 7 bases for V and 3 bases for J; bases not matched to a gene: 13. Germline V gene lookup returns CDR1 LNHDA and CDR2 SQIVND (reference sequence). Written as DNA, the CDR3 is TGTGCCAGTACCCACGGACAGGGCCAGTGGGACACTGAAGCTTTCTTT. This encodes CASTHGQGQWDTEAFF.